These T cell receptor beta chains were read from a single sample in a study of PD-L1 blockade in urothelial cancer. Clones were read by immunoSEQ multiplex PCR, and TCRdb kept only the in-frame ones, dropping some. Here the sample spans roughly 56,000 clones, roughly 82% being singletons. The sequencing here drew on PBMCs, taken around atezolizumab (anti-PD-L1) treatment. The receptors were sampled from a man aged 65-85 years with urothelial cancer. CDR3s include the opening cysteine and the closing phenylalanine or tryptophan. The D gene is left open where the match is weak. The size entry is marked missing in some rows and otherwise reads once, few, many or a size class.

cdr3_nt cdr3_aa clone_size j_call v_call d_call
TGTGCCAGCTCCTACCTGAGGGTTCAATCTGGAGATACGCAGTATTTT CASSYLRVQSGDTQYF - TRBJ2-3 TRBV18 -
TGTGCCAGTAGTCCCCAAAGCGGGAGGACTTACAATGAGCAGTTCTTC CASSPQSGRTYNEQFF few TRBJ2-1 TRBV19 TRBD2
TGTGCCTGGAGCGCTGAAAACAGGCCCTATTTCTACGAGCAGTACTTC CAWSAENRPYFYEQYF - TRBJ2-7 TRBV30 -
TGTGCCAGCAGCCCGACAGGGGGATCCTACAATGAGCAGTTCTTC CASSPTGGSYNEQFF - TRBJ2-1 TRBV5-4 TRBD1
TGTGCCAGCAGCACGCAGGGTAATGAAAAACTGTTTTTT CASSTQGNEKLFF - TRBJ1-4 TRBV5-6 -
TGCGCCAGCAGCCAAGGGACAGGGGGCCAAGATACGCAGTATTTT CASSQGTGGQDTQYF few TRBJ2-3 TRBV5-1 TRBD1
TGTGCCTGGAGTGTAGGACTAGCGGGAGAGAATGAGCAGTTCTTC CAWSVGLAGENEQFF - TRBJ2-1 TRBV30 TRBD2
TGTGCCAGCAGCACCTCTAGCGGCCCGCCGGATTTT CASSTSSGPPDF - TRBJ2-3 TRBV7-9 TRBD2
TGCGCCAGCAGCCCCGGACAGGGGAGCAATGAGCAGTTCTTC CASSPGQGSNEQFF - TRBJ2-1 TRBV4-1 TRBD1
TGTGCCAGTAGTATCACCAGGGATACTGAAGCTTTCTTT CASSITRDTEAFF - TRBJ1-1 TRBV19 -
TGTGCCAGAAGCTCCTCAGCGGGAGGGTTGTACGAGCAGTACTTC CARSSSAGGLYEQYF - TRBJ2-7 TRBV5-3 TRBD2
TGTGCCAGCAGCCAAGGGCGAGGCCAGCCCCAGCATTTT CASSQGRGQPQHF - TRBJ1-5 TRBV14 -
TGTGCCAGCAGCTCAAGACTAGGGTCATACAATGAGCAGTTCTTC CASSSRLGSYNEQFF - TRBJ2-1 TRBV5-4 -
TGCGCCAGCAGTGGGGCTAGCGGGATCAATGAGCAGTTCTTC CASSGASGINEQFF - TRBJ2-1 TRBV10-1 TRBD2
TGCGCCAGCAGCCAAGGGGTCACCGGGACAGGGGTACCCGGGGAGCTGTTTTTT CASSQGVTGTGVPGELFF once TRBJ2-2 TRBV4-1 TRBD1
TGTGCCAGCAGCCTCGGACCCGGGCGGGGTGAAAAACTGTTTTTT CASSLGPGRGEKLFF - TRBJ1-4 TRBV7-9 -
TGTGCCCGCAGCGGGCCGAGCTCCTACGAGCAGTACTTC CARSGPSSYEQYF - TRBJ2-7 TRBV30 -
TGTGCCAGCAGCTTGGTTTCCTTTATCCCGAGGCAGGGGAACACCGGGGAGCTGTTTTTT CASSLVSFIPRQGNTGELFF - TRBJ2-2 TRBV5-4 -
TGTGCCAGTACCCTATGGATAGGGGGCGACTATGGCTACACCTTC CASTLWIGGDYGYTF - TRBJ1-2 TRBV19 TRBD1
TGTGCCAGCAGCTTGCTTAGCGGGAGAGAACTACTTGGCAATGAGCAGTTCTTC CASSLLSGRELLGNEQFF - TRBJ2-1 TRBV5-4 TRBD2
TGTGCCAGCAGCTTTCTCAGGGAAGAGACCCAGTACTTC CASSFLREETQYF - TRBJ2-5 TRBV5-4 -
TGTGCCAGCAGAGGCAGTGTAAGGGGCACTGAAGCTTTCTTT CASRGSVRGTEAFF - TRBJ1-1 TRBV6-1 -
TGTGCCATCAGTGGGACAGCGAACACCGGGGAGCTGTTTTTT CAISGTANTGELFF - TRBJ2-2 TRBV10-3 -
TGTGCCAGCAGCCCGATGACAAGCTCCTACGAGCAGTACTTC CASSPMTSSYEQYF - TRBJ2-7 TRBV13 -
TGTGCCATCAGTCCAGACCAACAGGGGCGGCACTATGGCTACACCTTC CAISPDQQGRHYGYTF - TRBJ1-2 TRBV10-3 TRBD1
TGTGCCTGGAGTACAGGGGGGAACACTGAAGCTTTCTTT CAWSTGGNTEAFF - TRBJ1-1 TRBV30 TRBD1
TGTGCCAGCAGCCCACCGGGGTCAGAGACCCAGTACTTC CASSPPGSETQYF - TRBJ2-5 TRBV7-2 -
TGTGCCAGCAGATCTCTAGCGGGAGTTAAGGAGCAGTTCTTC CASRSLAGVKEQFF - TRBJ2-1 TRBV5-8 TRBD2
TGTGCCAGCAGCCCCGGGACAGGGGCCGAAAAACTGTTTTTT CASSPGTGAEKLFF - TRBJ1-4 TRBV11-2 TRBD1
TGTGCCAGTAGTATAGTGCCAGGACAGGCCTACGAGCAGTACTTC CASSIVPGQAYEQYF few TRBJ2-7 TRBV19 TRBD1
TGTGCCAGCAGCAGGGGGCTAGCTAATGAAAAACTGTTTTTT CASSRGLANEKLFF once TRBJ1-4 TRBV13 TRBD1
TGCGCCAGCAGCTTAGGTAGTAGCGGGTACTACGAGCAGTACTTC CASSLGSSGYYEQYF - TRBJ2-7 TRBV5-1 TRBD2
TGTGCCAGCAGTGGGTCCAGCGGGAGGGTCGGGGAGCTGTTTTTT CASSGSSGRVGELFF - TRBJ2-2 TRBV2 TRBD2
TGTGCCACCAGCAGAGTATTGGGTGCAGCAGCGGGGCAGGAGACCCAGTACTTC CATSRVLGAAAGQETQYF once TRBJ2-5 TRBV15 TRBD2
TGTGCCAGCAGATCGGGACAGTGGGGGCAGCCCCAGCATTTT CASRSGQWGQPQHF few TRBJ1-5 TRBV28 TRBD1
TGTGCCAGCAGTGATAAGGACAGGCCCAATCAGCCCCAGCATTTT CASSDKDRPNQPQHF medium-sized TRBJ1-5 TRBV2 TRBD1
TGCGCCAGCAGCTGGGGACAGGGGGAAGCCGGGGAGCTGTTTTTT CASSWGQGEAGELFF - TRBJ2-2 TRBV5-1 TRBD1
TGTGCCAGCTCACCACGGGGGGAATTGGATGAAAAACTGTTTTTT CASSPRGELDEKLFF once TRBJ1-4 TRBV18 -
TGCGCCAGCAGCACCTCCAGGGGGCAAACTGAAGCTTTCTTT CASSTSRGQTEAFF once TRBJ1-1 TRBV5-1 TRBD1
TGCAGCGTTGAAGCTGAGGACACCTATGGCTACACCTTC CSVEAEDTYGYTF - TRBJ1-2 TRBV29-1 -
TGCGCCAGCAGCTTGCTTGCGGGAGTTTGGAATGAGCAGTTCTTC CASSLLAGVWNEQFF - TRBJ2-1 TRBV5-1 TRBD2
TGCGCCAGCAGCCGGATTGCGGGGGCATGGCAGCCCCAGCATTTT CASSRIAGAWQPQHF - TRBJ1-5 TRBV4-1 -
TGTGCCAGTAGTATGAGTGGAACAGGCGGGGAGCTGTTTTTT CASSMSGTGGELFF few TRBJ2-2 TRBV19 -
TGTGCCAGCAGCTCGAAGGACTGGTCCCAAGAGACCCAGTACTTC CASSSKDWSQETQYF - TRBJ2-5 TRBV7-9 -
TGTGCCAGCAGCCTCGGTCCGGGACTAGCGGACGGGGAGCTGTTTTTT CASSLGPGLADGELFF - TRBJ2-2 TRBV2 TRBD2
TGTGCCAGTAGTCCCACACAGAACACTGAAGCTTTCTTT CASSPTQNTEAFF - TRBJ1-1 TRBV19 -
TGTGCCAGCAGCCAGACCTATCCAGGGGAAGGCTACACCTTC CASSQTYPGEGYTF few TRBJ1-2 TRBV14 -
TGTGCCTGGAGCCACAGGGGGAGGCAGCCCCAGCATTTT CAWSHRGRQPQHF - TRBJ1-5 TRBV30 TRBD1
TGTGCCAGCAGCTTTGCCGGACTAGCGGGAGGGGAGACCCAGTACTTC CASSFAGLAGGETQYF - TRBJ2-5 TRBV7-2 TRBD2
TGTGCCAGTAGTAGGGACAGGGACCTGTACACCATATATTTT CASSRDRDLYTIYF - TRBJ1-3 TRBV19 TRBD1
TGTGCCTGGAGCGGGCTAGCGGGCTACAATGAGCAGTTCTTC CAWSGLAGYNEQFF - TRBJ2-1 TRBV30 TRBD2
TGTGCCAGCAGCCAAGATAACCCAGGGACTAGCACAGATACGCAGTATTTT CASSQDNPGTSTDTQYF - TRBJ2-3 TRBV14 -
TGTGCCAGCAGGTCCCCTTTGAGCTCCTACAATGAGCAGTTCTTC CASRSPLSSYNEQFF once TRBJ2-1 TRBV2 -
TGCGCCAGCAGCCAAGAATTACGTGTACAGGGGGCTAGTGAAGCTTTCTTT CASSQELRVQGASEAFF - TRBJ1-1 TRBV4-1 TRBD1